This T cell receptor (beta chain) came from a study of control samples from healthy donors and cancer patients. Clones were read by immunoSEQ multiplex PCR, and TCRdb kept only the in-frame ones, dropping some. The sample has more than 100,000 clones, roughly 92% seen once. From germline, CDR1 is MNHEY and CDR2 SMNVEV (reference sequence). This CDR3 has 15 amino acids. Between the trimmed V and J ends, which lost 10 bases and 3 bases, there was a span of 21 bases. The V gene is TRBV27, the J gene TRBJ2-5; D is unclear. The TCR comes from a woman aged 18-29 years in good health. Sequenced material: blood. CDR3 coding DNA: TGTGCCACAAAGCTCGGTATAGGCCCGAAAGAGACCCAGTACTTC. This codes for CATKLGIGPKETQYF.